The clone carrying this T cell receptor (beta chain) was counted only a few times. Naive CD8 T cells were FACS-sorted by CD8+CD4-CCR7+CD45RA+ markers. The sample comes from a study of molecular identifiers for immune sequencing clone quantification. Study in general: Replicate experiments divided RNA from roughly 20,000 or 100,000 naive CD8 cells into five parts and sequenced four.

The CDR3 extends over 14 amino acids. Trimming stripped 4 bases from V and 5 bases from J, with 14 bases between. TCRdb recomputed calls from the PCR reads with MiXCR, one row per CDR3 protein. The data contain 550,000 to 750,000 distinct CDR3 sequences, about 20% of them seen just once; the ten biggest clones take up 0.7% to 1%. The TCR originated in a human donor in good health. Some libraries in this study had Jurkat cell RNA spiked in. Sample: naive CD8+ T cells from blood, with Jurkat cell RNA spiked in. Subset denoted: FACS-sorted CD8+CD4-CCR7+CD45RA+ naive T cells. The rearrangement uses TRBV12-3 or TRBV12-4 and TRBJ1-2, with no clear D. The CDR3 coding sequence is TGTGCCAGCAGTTCCGGGCCCAGGCTATATGGCTACACCTTC. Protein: CASSSGPRLYGYTF.